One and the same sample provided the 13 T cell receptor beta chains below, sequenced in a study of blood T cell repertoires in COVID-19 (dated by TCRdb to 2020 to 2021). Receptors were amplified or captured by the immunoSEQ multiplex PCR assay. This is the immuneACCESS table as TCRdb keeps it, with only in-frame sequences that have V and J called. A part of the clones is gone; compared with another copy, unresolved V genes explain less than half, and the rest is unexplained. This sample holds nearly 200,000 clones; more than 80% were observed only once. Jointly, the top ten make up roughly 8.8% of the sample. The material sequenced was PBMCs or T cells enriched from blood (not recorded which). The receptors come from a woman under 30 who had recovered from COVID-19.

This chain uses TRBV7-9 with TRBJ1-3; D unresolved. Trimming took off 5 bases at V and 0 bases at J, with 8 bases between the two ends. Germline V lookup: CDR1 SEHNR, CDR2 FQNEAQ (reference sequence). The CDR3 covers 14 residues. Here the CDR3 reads CASSPGSSGNTIYF. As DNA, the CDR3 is TGTGCCAGCAGCCCCGGGTCCTCTGGAAACACCATATATTTT.

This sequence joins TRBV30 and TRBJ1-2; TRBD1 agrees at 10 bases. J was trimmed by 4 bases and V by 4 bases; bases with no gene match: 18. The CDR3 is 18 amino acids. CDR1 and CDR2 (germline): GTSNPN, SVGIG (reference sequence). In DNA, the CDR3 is TGTGCCTGGACGAGATCCCGGGACAGGGGCCGCTTCGGCTATGGCTACACCTTC. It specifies CAWTRSRDRGRFGYGYTF.

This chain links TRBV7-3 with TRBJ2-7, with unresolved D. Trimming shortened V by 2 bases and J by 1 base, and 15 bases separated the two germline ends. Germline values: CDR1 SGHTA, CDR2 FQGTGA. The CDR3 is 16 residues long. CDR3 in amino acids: CASSLQVGPESYEQYF. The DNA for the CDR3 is TGTGCCAGCAGCTTACAGGTAGGCCCAGAATCCTACGAGCAGTACTTC. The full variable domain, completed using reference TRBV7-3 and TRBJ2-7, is GAGVSQTPSNKVTEKGKYVELRCDPISGHTALYWYRQSLGQGPEFLIYFQGTGAADDSGLPNDRFFAVRPEGSVSTLKIQRTERGDSAVYLCASSLQVGPESYEQYFGPGTRLTVT.

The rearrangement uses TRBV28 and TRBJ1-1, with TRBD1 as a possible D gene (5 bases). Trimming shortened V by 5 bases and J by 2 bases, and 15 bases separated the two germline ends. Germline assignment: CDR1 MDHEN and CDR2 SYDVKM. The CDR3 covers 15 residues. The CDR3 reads CASSQTAYSNTEAFF. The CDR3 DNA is TGTGCCAGCAGTCAGACAGCGTACAGTAACACTGAAGCTTTCTTT. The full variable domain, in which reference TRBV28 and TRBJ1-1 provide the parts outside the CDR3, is DVKVTQSSRYLVKRTGEKVFLECVQDMDHENMFWYRQDPGLGLRLIYFSYDVKMKEKGDIPEGYSVSREKKERFSLILESASTNQTSMYLCASSQTAYSNTEAFFGQGTRLTVV.

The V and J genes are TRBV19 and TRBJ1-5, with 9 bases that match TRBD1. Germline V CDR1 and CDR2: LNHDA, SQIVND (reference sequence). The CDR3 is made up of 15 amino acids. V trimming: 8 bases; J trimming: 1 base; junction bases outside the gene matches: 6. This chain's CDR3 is CASRTGEGSNQPQHF. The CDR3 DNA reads TGTGCCAGTCGGACAGGGGAGGGGAGCAATCAGCCCCAGCATTTT.

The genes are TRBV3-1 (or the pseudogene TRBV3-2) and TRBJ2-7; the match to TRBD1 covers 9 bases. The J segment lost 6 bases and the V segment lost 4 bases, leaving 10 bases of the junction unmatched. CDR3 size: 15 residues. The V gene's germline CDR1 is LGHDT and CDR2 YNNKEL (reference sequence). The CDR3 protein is CASSPSGTGFFEQYF. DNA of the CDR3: TGTGCCAGCAGCCCCTCCGGGACAGGGTTTTTCGAGCAGTACTTC.

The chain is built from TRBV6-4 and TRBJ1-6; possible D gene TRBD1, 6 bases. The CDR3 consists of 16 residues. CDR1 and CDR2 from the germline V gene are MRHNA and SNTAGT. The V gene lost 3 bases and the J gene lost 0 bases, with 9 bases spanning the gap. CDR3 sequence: CASSEQGSSYNSPLHF. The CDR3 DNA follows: TGTGCCAGCAGTGAGCAGGGGAGCTCCTATAATTCACCCCTCCACTTT.

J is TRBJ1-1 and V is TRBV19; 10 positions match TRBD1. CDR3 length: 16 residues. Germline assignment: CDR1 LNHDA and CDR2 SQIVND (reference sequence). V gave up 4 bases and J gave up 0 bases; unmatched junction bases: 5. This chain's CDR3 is CASSTRTGGMNTEAFF. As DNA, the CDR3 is TGTGCCAGTAGTACCAGGACAGGGGGAATGAACACTGAAGCTTTCTTT.

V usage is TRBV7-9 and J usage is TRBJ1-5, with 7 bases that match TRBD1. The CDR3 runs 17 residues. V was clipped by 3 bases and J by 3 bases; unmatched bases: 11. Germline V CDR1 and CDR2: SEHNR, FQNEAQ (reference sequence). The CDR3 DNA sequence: TGTGCCAGCAGCTTTGGCGAGGGGGCGCGAGTCAATCAGCCCCAGCATTTT. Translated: CASSFGEGARVNQPQHF.

CDR3 residues: CAWSPTSTDTQYF. CDR3 bases: TGTGCCTGGAGTCCGACAAGCACAGATACGCAGTATTTT. The chain employs TRBV30 and TRBJ2-3; D is ambiguous. CDR1 is GTSNPN and CDR2 is SVGIG in the germline V gene (reference sequence). This CDR3 comprises 13 residues. The V and J ends lost 2 bases and 0 bases respectively, with 6 bases between them.

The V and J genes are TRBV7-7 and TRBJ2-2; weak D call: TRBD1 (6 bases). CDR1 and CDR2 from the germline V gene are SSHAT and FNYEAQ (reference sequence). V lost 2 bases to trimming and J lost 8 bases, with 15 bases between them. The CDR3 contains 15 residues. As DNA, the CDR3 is TGTGCCAGCAGCTTACTGGCAGGGGTCAGGGGGGAGCTGTTTTTT. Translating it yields CASSLLAGVRGELFF.

The CDR3 here is CASSQDGTGYNSPLHF. The CDR3 nucleotides are TGCGCCAGCAGCCAAGATGGAACAGGGTATAATTCACCCCTCCACTTT. J is TRBJ1-6 and V is TRBV4-1; tentative D call: TRBD1 (6 bases). The germline V gene encodes CDR1 MGHRA and CDR2 YSYEKL. V gave up 0 bases and J gave up 4 bases, with 10 bases separating them. The CDR3 consists of 16 residues.

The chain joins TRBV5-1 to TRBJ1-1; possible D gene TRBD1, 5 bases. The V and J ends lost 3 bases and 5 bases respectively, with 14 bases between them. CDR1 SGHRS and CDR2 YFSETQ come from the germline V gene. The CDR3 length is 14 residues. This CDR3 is CASSWGGPETEAFF. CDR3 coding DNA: TGCGCCAGCAGCTGGGGGGGTCCAGAGACTGAAGCTTTCTTT.